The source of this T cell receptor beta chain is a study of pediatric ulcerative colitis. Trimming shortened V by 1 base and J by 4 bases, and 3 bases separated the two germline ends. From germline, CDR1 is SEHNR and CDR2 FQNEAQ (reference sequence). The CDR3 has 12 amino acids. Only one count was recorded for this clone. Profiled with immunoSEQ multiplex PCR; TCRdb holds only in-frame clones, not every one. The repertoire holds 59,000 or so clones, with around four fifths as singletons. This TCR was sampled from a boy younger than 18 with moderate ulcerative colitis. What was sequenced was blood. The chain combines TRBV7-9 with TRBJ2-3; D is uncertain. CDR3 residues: CASSLGPDTQYF. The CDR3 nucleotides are TGTGCCAGCAGCTTAGGGCCAGATACGCAGTATTTT. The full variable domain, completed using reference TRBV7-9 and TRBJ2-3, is DTGVSQNPRHKITKRGQNVTFRCDPISEHNRLYWYRQTLGQGPEFLTYFQNEAQLEKSRLLSDRFSAERPKGSFSTLEIQRTEQGDSAMYLCASSLGPDTQYFGPGTRLTVL.